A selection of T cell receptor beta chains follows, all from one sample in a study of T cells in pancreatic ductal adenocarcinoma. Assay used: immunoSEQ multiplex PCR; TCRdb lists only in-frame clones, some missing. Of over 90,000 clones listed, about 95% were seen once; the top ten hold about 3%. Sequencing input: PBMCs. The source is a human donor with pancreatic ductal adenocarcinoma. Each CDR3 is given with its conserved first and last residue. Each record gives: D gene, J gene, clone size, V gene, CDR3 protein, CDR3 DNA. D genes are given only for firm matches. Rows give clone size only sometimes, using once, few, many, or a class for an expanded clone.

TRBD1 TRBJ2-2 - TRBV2 CASRDRGGGELFF TGTGCCAGCAGGGACAGGGGCGGCGGGGAGCTGTTTTTT
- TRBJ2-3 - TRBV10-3 CAISSGSHTDTQYF TGTGCCATCAGTAGCGGCTCGCACACAGATACGCAGTATTTT
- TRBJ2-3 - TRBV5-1 CASMWGEVEDTQYF TGCGCCAGCATGTGGGGGGAGGTGGAAGATACGCAGTATTTT
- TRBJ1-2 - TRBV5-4 CASSFYSRTWDGYTF TGTGCCAGCAGCTTTTATTCTAGGACATGGGATGGCTACACCTTC
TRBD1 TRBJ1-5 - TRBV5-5 CASSQGQPGRPQHF TGTGCCAGCAGCCAGGGACAGCCAGGCCGGCCCCAGCATTTT
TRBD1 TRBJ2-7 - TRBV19 CASRDRVSEQYF TGTGCCAGCCGGGACAGGGTCAGCGAGCAGTACTTC
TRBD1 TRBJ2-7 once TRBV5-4 CASSRDSHGEQYF TGTGCCAGCAGCCGGGACAGCCACGGCGAGCAGTACTTC
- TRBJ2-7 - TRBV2 CASSISSYEQYF TGTGCCAGCAGCATTAGCTCCTACGAGCAGTACTTC
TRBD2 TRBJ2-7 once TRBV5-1 CASSLAGGVDYDEQYF TGCGCCAGCAGCTTGGCCGGGGGGGTTGATTATGACGAGCAGTACTTC
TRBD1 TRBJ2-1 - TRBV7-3 CASSPGQGKGLAGNEQFF TGTGCCAGCAGTCCCGGACAGGGCAAGGGCCTGGCGGGCAATGAGCAGTTCTTC
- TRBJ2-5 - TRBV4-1 CASSQRGGEETQYF TGCGCCAGCAGCCAGAGGGGGGGGGAAGAGACCCAGTACTTC
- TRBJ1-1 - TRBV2 CASIRDFQGNTEAFF TGTGCCAGCATACGGGACTTCCAAGGGAACACTGAAGCTTTCTTT
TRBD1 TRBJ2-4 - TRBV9 CASSVQTGPKNIQYF TGTGCCAGCAGCGTCCAGACAGGGCCTAAAAACATTCAGTACTTC
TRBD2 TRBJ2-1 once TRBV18 CASSPLGTSGRAFSYNEQFF TGTGCCAGCTCCCCTTTAGGGACTAGCGGGAGAGCCTTCTCCTACAATGAGCAGTTCTTC
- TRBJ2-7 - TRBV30 CAWSVVLRGEQYF TGTGCCTGGAGTGTAGTTCTTAGAGGGGAGCAGTACTTC
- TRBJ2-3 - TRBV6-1 CASSGPGDTQYF TGTGCCAGCAGCGGACCGGGGGATACGCAGTATTTT
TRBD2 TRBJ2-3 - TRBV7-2 CASSSVAGAGYTQYF TGTGCCAGCAGCTCCGTAGCGGGAGCAGGGTATACGCAGTATTTT
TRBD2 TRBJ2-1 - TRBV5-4 CASSLETRVTGTTRYNEQFF TGTGCCAGCAGCTTGGAGACCAGGGTAACCGGGACTACCCGTTACAATGAGCAGTTCTTC
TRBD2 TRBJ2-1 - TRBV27 CASTKGLAHNEQFF TGTGCCAGCACCAAGGGACTAGCGCACAATGAGCAGTTCTTC
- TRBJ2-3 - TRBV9 CASSKYLAGTDTQYF TGTGCCAGCTCCAAGTATTTAGCGGGCACAGATACGCAGTATTTT
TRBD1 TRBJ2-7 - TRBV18 CASSPAETGKWAF TGTGCCAGCTCACCAGCCGAGACAGGGAAGTGGGCTTTC
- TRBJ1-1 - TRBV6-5 CASSYSAAGDTEAFF TGTGCCAGCAGTTACTCCGCCGCAGGGGACACTGAAGCTTTCTTT
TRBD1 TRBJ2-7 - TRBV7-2 CASSVGQGKDEQYF TGTGCCAGCAGCGTGGGACAGGGCAAGGACGAGCAGTACTTC
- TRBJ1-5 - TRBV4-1 CASSQDRGQPQHF TGCGCCAGCAGCCAAGATAGGGGTCAGCCCCAGCATTTT
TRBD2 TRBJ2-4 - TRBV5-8 CASSADLWLAANIQYF TGTGCCAGCAGTGCGGACTTGTGGCTAGCGGCAAACATTCAGTACTTC
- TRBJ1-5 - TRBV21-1 CASMSPTGTGVQPQHF TGTGCCAGCATGTCCCCAACGGGGACAGGGGTTCAGCCCCAGCATTTT
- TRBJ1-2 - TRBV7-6 CASSLLAAGGYTF TGTGCCAGCAGCCTATTAGCGGCCGGTGGCTACACCTTC
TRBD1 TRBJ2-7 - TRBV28 CASSLWETGSIYEQYF TGTGCCAGCAGTTTATGGGAGACAGGGTCTATCTACGAGCAGTACTTC
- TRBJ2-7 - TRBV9 CASSGGPSTGYEQYF TGTGCCAGCAGCGGGGGCCCGTCGACAGGATACGAGCAGTACTTC
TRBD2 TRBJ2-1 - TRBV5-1 CASAETSGSLSEQFF TGCGCCAGCGCGGAGACTAGCGGGTCCCTAAGTGAGCAGTTCTTC
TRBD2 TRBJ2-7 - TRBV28 CASSSTWPSGRPGEQYF TGTGCCAGCAGTTCTACCTGGCCTAGCGGCAGACCAGGCGAGCAGTACTTC
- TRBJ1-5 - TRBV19 CASSRDTNQPQHF TGTGCCAGTAGTAGGGACACCAATCAGCCTCAGCATTTT
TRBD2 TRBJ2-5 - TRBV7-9 CASSRSGLEETQYF TGTGCCAGCAGCCGCTCGGGACTAGAAGAGACCCAGTACTTC
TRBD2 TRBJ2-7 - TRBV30 CALAGTSGSSYEQYF TGTGCCTTAGCCGGGACTAGCGGAAGCTCCTACGAGCAGTACTTC
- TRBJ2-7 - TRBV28 CASSPRGSPAYEQYF TGTGCCAGCAGTCCTCGCGGTAGCCCAGCCTACGAGCAGTACTTC
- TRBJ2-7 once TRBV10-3 CAISESEAYEQYF TGTGCCATCAGTGAGTCCGAGGCCTACGAGCAGTACTTC
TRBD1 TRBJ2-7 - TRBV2 CASRGQVYEQYF TGTGCCAGCAGGGGACAGGTCTACGAGCAGTACTTC
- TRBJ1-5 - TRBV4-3 CASSQDILSRVQPQHF TGCGCCAGCAGCCAAGATATATTGAGCAGGGTTCAGCCCCAGCATTTT
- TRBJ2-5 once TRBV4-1 CASSQATQETQYF TGCGCCAGCAGCCAGGCCACCCAAGAGACCCAGTACTTC
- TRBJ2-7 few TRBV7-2 CASGTVTSYEQYF TGTGCCAGCGGCACAGTGACTAGCTACGAGCAGTACTTC
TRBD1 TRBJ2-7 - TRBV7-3 CASSLGAGGVYEQYF TGTGCCAGCAGCTTAGGGGCAGGGGGCGTATACGAGCAGTACTTC
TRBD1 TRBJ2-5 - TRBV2 CASSDGTGSGWTQYF TGTGCCAGCAGTGATGGGACAGGGTCAGGTTGGACCCAGTACTTC
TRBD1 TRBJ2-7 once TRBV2 CASSETGTGYYEQYF TGTGCCAGCAGCGAGACCGGGACAGGGTATTACGAGCAGTACTTC
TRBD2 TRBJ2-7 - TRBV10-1 CASSEGGRASEQYF TGCGCCAGCAGTGAAGGCGGGAGGGCCAGCGAGCAGTACTTC
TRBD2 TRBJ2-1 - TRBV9 CASSVWRESSNEQFF TGTGCCAGCAGCGTATGGCGGGAGTCTAGCAATGAGCAGTTCTTC
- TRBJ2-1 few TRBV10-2 CASRGDRKHSEQFF TGCGCCAGCAGGGGAGACAGGAAGCACAGTGAGCAGTTCTTC
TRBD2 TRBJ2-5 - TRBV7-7 CAGGLAGEGETQYF TGTGCCGGCGGACTAGCGGGAGAGGGAGAGACCCAGTACTTC
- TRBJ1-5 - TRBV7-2 CASSLIGGGGQPQHF TGTGCCAGCAGCTTAATCGGGGGTGGAGGACAGCCCCAGCATTTT
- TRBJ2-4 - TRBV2 CASGGRQRNYLAKNIQYF TGTGCCAGCGGAGGGAGACAGAGGAATTACCTAGCCAAAAACATTCAGTACTTC
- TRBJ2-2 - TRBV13 CASTSPSEGVGTGELFF TGTGCCAGCACGTCCCCATCCGAGGGCGTCGGGACCGGGGAGCTGTTTTTT
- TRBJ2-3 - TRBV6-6 CASSYSQASDTQYF TGTGCCAGCAGTTACTCGCAGGCCTCGGATACGCAGTATTTT
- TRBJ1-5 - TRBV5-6 CASSLLQGGYSNQPQHF TGTGCCAGCAGCTTGTTGCAGGGAGGATATAGCAATCAGCCCCAGCATTTT
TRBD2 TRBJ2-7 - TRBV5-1 CASSLGDYTYEQYF TGCGCCAGCAGCTTGGGGGACTATACCTACGAGCAGTACTTC
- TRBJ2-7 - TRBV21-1 CASSKGTGSSFKQYF TGTGCCAGCAGCAAAGGGACAGGGTCGAGTTTCAAGCAGTACTTC
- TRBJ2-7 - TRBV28 CASSLGALPYEQYF TGTGCCAGCAGTTTAGGGGCTTTACCCTACGAGCAGTACTTC